This passage covers 30 T cell receptor beta chains from one sample sequenced in a study of radiation and T cells in renal cell carcinoma. The time point denotes: blood 2 weeks post-SBRT. The treatment is: 15 Gy SBRT to primary tumor, nephrectomy 4 weeks later. Repertoires were generated with immunoSEQ multiplex PCR, while TCRdb's copy carries only in-frame clones and drops some. Here the sample spans 150,000 to 160,000 clones, about 91% being singletons. The input for sequencing was blood, taken from a patient whose treatment included radiotherapy and nephrectomy. Receptor source: a woman aged 45-65 years with renal cell carcinoma.

This clone has a single count. The chain is built from TRBV13 and TRBJ2-1; TRBD2 is a possible D gene (6 bases). V was trimmed by 3 bases and J by 3 bases, leaving 15 bases between them. Germline V gene data show CDR1 as PRHDT and CDR2 as FYEKMQ (reference sequence). The CDR3 has 16 residues. DNA for the CDR3: TGTGCCAGCAGCTTCCCGGGACTGAGTATCTACAATGAGCAGTTCTTC. It yields the protein CASSFPGLSIYNEQFF.

A few counts support this clone. V usage is TRBV11-2 and J usage is TRBJ1-2; perhaps TRBD1 as D (5 bases). The CDR3 consists of 13 residues. Trimming cost V 3 bases and J 6 bases, with 11 bases left between them. CDR1 and CDR2 from the germline V gene are SGHAT and FQNNGV. CDR3 bases: TGTGCCAGCAGCTTCTCCCAGGGTAATGGCTACACCTTC. Its protein is CASSFSQGNGYTF.

This sequence joins TRBV15 and TRBJ1-5; TRBD1 matches at 7 bases. Germline V lookup: CDR1 LNHNV, CDR2 YYDKDF (reference sequence). Germline trimming cut 0 bases from V and 1 base from J; bases unmatched to any gene: 0. This CDR3 contains 15 residues. The CDR3 DNA sequence: TGTGCCACCAGCAGAGAGACAGGGAGCAATCAGCCCCAGCATTTT. Amino acids: CATSRETGSNQPQHF.

This chain joins TRBV4-3 and TRBJ1-2, with D possibly being TRBD1 (6 bases). Germline lookup yields CDR1 LGHNA and CDR2 YSLEER. This CDR3 has 14 amino acids. Trimming stripped 0 bases from V and 8 bases from J, with 13 bases between. CDR3 protein: CASSQEGAAEGYTF. The CDR3 bases are TGCGCCAGCAGCCAAGAGGGGGCGGCGGAGGGCTACACCTTC.

This chain connects TRBV4-2 to TRBJ1-2, with D tentatively TRBD1 (5 bases). The ends were cut back, 3 bases at V and 6 bases at J, with 11 bases in the middle. The length of the CDR3 is 13 residues. Germline CDR1 LGHNA, CDR2 YNFKEQ. The DNA for the CDR3 is TGTGCCAGCAGCCAGAGGCAGGGACATGGCTACACCTTC. It codes for CASSQRQGHGYTF.

The chain is built from TRBV9 and TRBJ2-1, with D possibly matching TRBD2 (5 bases). Trimming took 0 bases from V and 1 from J, leaving 8 bases between them. Germline-derived CDR1 and CDR2 are SGDLS and YYNGEE. This CDR3 is 15 amino acids long. CDR3 amino acids: CASSVDGESYNEQFF. The CDR3 nucleotides are TGTGCCAGCAGCGTAGATGGGGAGTCCTACAATGAGCAGTTCTTC.

The chain recombines TRBV2 with TRBJ1-2; D might be TRBD1 (6 bases). The germline V gene has CDR1 SNHLY and CDR2 FYNNEI. The CDR3 is 14 residues long. V dropped 3 bases and J dropped 4 bases, with 12 bases sitting between them. The CDR3 bases are TGTGCCAGCAGTGAGCTCAGGACAGTCTATGGCTACACCTTC. Translating it yields CASSELRTVYGYTF.

This chain uses TRBV6-6 with TRBJ2-1; no firm D call. The CDR3 is 13 amino acids. Germline-derived CDR1 and CDR2 are MNHNY and SVGAGI (reference sequence). V was shortened by 2 bases and J by 6 bases, with 8 bases between the two germline ends. The CDR3 sequence is CASSYGFGNEQFF. CDR3 DNA sequence: TGTGCCAGCAGTTACGGCTTCGGCAATGAGCAGTTCTTC.

This clone has a single count. The genes are TRBV7-2 and TRBJ2-3; D is tentatively TRBD1 or TRBD2 (5 bases each). Germline assignment: CDR1 SGHTA and CDR2 FQGNSA. The CDR3 covers 14 residues. Trimming took 2 bases from V and 1 from J, leaving 7 bases between them. For the CDR3, the DNA is TGTGCCAGCAGCTTACGGGGCCGCACAGATACGCAGTATTTT. Protein product: CASSLRGRTDTQYF.

This chain connects TRBV11-3 to TRBJ2-2; 7 bases match TRBD2. Unmatched junction bases numbered 3, after V lost 2 bases and J lost 3 bases. CDR3 length: 15 residues. CDR1 is SGHNT, CDR2 YENEEA, per germline. The CDR3 DNA reads as TGTGCCAGCAGCTTACGGGCGGGGGACACCGGGGAGCTGTTTTTT. Its translation: CASSLRAGDTGELFF.

This chain connects TRBV27 to TRBJ2-7, with D possibly being TRBD2 (6 bases). With 8 bases removed from V and 2 bases from J, the gap between germline ends came to 10 bases. The CDR3 extends over 12 amino acids. Per the germline V gene, CDR1 is MNHEY and CDR2 is SMNVEV (reference sequence). The CDR3 coding sequence is TGTGCCAGCGGGGGGAGTCCCTACGAGCAGTACTTC. It yields the protein CASGGSPYEQYF.

This chain connects TRBV11-2 to TRBJ1-3, with D unresolved. CDR3 length equals 14 residues. V was pared by 3 bases and J by 0 bases, with 6 bases between. Germline V gene data show CDR1 as SGHAT and CDR2 as FQNNGV. The CDR3 here is CASSFESSGNTIYF. DNA of the CDR3: TGTGCCAGCAGCTTCGAGAGCTCTGGAAACACCATATATTTT.

The chain links TRBV2 to TRBJ1-5; D remains unclear. V was pared by 4 bases and J by 9 bases, with 10 bases between. This CDR3 has 12 amino acids. Germline V lookup: CDR1 SNHLY, CDR2 FYNNEI. CDR3 in amino acids: CASSAQRGPQHF. The CDR3 DNA sequence: TGTGCCAGCAGTGCCCAGCGGGGGCCCCAGCATTTT.

V gene TRBV29-1 combines with J gene TRBJ1-2; 8 bases align to TRBD1. Trimming took 6 bases from V and 3 from J; bases not matched to a gene: 6. Germline V lookup: CDR1 SQVTM, CDR2 ANQGSEA. The CDR3 is 13 amino acids. CDR3 nucleotide sequence: TGCAGCGTGGAGACAGGGGTGGACTATGGCTACACCTTC. It encodes CSVETGVDYGYTF.

The chain carries TRBV2 and TRBJ2-7; 8 nucleotides match TRBD1. This CDR3 region has 13 residues. CDR1 and CDR2 from the germline V gene are SNHLY and FYNNEI. In DNA form, the CDR3 reads TGTGTCAACCGGGACAGGAGCTCCTACGAGCAGTACTTC. Its protein is CVNRDRSSYEQYF.

The V and J genes are TRBV5-4 and TRBJ2-3; D possibly uses TRBD1 or TRBD2 (5 bases each). The germline V gene has CDR1 SGHNT and CDR2 YYREEE (reference sequence). V lost 4 bases and J lost 0, with 15 bases in between. This CDR3 region has 16 residues. The CDR3, as DNA: TGTGCCAGCAGCCCTTCTGCCGGGGCAAGCACAGATACGCAGTATTTT. Translation: CASSPSAGASTDTQYF.

This clone was recorded a few times. V gene TRBV5-6 combines with J gene TRBJ1-1; D may be TRBD1 (5 bases). The CDR3 loop spans 13 amino acids. The germline CDR1 and CDR2 sequences are SGHDT and YYEEEE. The V end was cut by 1 base, the J end by 6 bases, with 10 bases between. The CDR3 loop reads CASSLRGLPEAFF. The CDR3 DNA sequence: TGTGCCAGCAGCTTGAGGGGCCTACCTGAAGCTTTCTTT. The variable domain in full, completed from reference TRBV5-6 and TRBJ1-1, reads DAGVTQSPTHLIKTRGQQVTLRCSPKSGHDTVSWYQQALGQGPQFIFQYYEEEERQRGNFPDRFSGHQFPNYSSELNVNALLLGDSALYLCASSLRGLPEAFFGQGTRLTVV.

This sequence joins TRBV6-1 and TRBJ1-1, with 7 bases identical to TRBD1. The J segment lost 1 base and the V segment lost 6 bases, leaving 8 bases of the junction unmatched. The CDR3 spans 15 residues. Germline V gene lookup returns CDR1 MNHNS and CDR2 SASEGT. CDR3: CASRRSGGTNTEAFF. In nucleotides, the CDR3 is TGTGCCAGCAGAAGGTCAGGGGGGACGAACACTGAAGCTTTCTTT.

The chain couples TRBV12-5 to TRBJ2-7, with D maybe TRBD1 (5 bases). This CDR3 is built from 13 residues. Trimming cost V 5 bases and J 0 bases, with 8 bases left between them. The V gene's germline CDR1 is LGHNT and CDR2 FRNRAP. The CDR3 sequence: CASGQGNSYEQYF. Written as DNA, the CDR3 is TGTGCTAGTGGTCAGGGTAACTCCTACGAGCAGTACTTC. Combining the CDR3 with reference TRBV12-5 and TRBJ2-7 gives the whole variable domain DARVTQTPRHKVTEMGQEVTMRCQPILGHNTVFWYRQTMMQGLELLAYFRNRAPLDDSGMPKDRFSAEMPDATLATLKIQPSEPRDSAVYFCASGQGNSYEQYFGPGTRLTVT.

The J gene is TRBJ2-1, the V gene TRBV5-1, with TRBD2 identical over 7 bases. V dropped 0 bases and J dropped 6; count of bases not matched to a gene: 6. This CDR3 contains 15 residues. Germline CDR1 SGHRS, CDR2 YFSETQ. The CDR3 sequence: CASSLEVASGNEQFF. The DNA for the CDR3 is TGCGCCAGCAGCTTGGAAGTGGCTAGCGGCAATGAGCAGTTCTTC.

The rearrangement links TRBV5-1 to TRBJ1-1, with D unresolved. The germline V gene encodes CDR1 SGHRS and CDR2 YFSETQ. The CDR3 spans 13 residues. Trimming removed 3 bases from V and 8 bases from J, with 14 bases in between. This chain's CDR3 is CASSSPPLGEAFF. The CDR3 nucleotides are TGCGCCAGCAGCTCCCCGCCCCTGGGAGAAGCTTTCTTT.

The rearrangement joins TRBV5-1 to TRBJ2-7; weak D call: TRBD1 (6 bases). Trimming shortened V by 4 bases and J by 0 bases, and 11 bases separated the two germline ends. The CDR3 sequence is 14 residues long. Germline CDR1 is SGHRS and CDR2 is YFSETQ. CDR3 bases: TGCGCCAGCAGCACCGGGACACTCTCCTACGAGCAGTACTTC. It is translated as CASSTGTLSYEQYF. Drawing the rest from reference TRBV5-1 and TRBJ2-7, the complete variable domain is KAGVTQTPRYLIKTRGQQVTLSCSPISGHRSVSWYQQTPGQGLQFLFEYFSETQRNKGNFPGRFSGRQFSNSRSEMNVSTLELGDSALYLCASSTGTLSYEQYFGPGTRLTVT.

This chain links TRBV7-2 with TRBJ1-6; D is ambiguous. V was cut by 1 base and J by 7 bases, with 17 bases left in between. The CDR3 spans 17 residues. The V gene's germline CDR1 is SGHTA and CDR2 FQGNSA. CDR3 in DNA: TGTGCCAGCAGCTTAGTGTCGGGCGGCAGAGGAAATTCACCCCTCCACTTT. It is translated as CASSLVSGGRGNSPLHF.

The V gene is TRBV6-6, the J gene TRBJ1-2; the D is unclear. Trimming took off 7 bases at V and 8 bases at J, with 23 bases between the two ends. This CDR3 has 15 residues. CDR1 MNHNY and CDR2 SVGAGI come from the germline V gene (reference sequence). In nucleotides, the CDR3 is TGTGCCAGCATCATAGAGACGACGGTTGGAATCGGCTACACCTTC. Protein product: CASIIETTVGIGYTF.

This chain links TRBV7-9 with TRBJ1-6; 8 bases fit TRBD1. V was clipped by 4 bases and J by 7 bases; unmatched bases: 3. The CDR3 has 14 amino acids. Germline assignment: CDR1 SEHNR and CDR2 FQNEAQ (reference sequence). CDR3 amino acids: CASSSGQENSPLHF. The CDR3 coding sequence is TGTGCCAGCAGCTCGGGACAGGAAAATTCACCCCTCCACTTT.

This clone turned up a few times. The chain recombines TRBV7-9 with TRBJ1-2, with D possibly matching TRBD1 (5 bases). V was cut by 7 bases and J by 4 bases, with 13 bases left in between. The CDR3 is 13 residues long. Looked up from germline, CDR1 is SEHNR and CDR2 is FQNEAQ (reference sequence). In DNA form, the CDR3 reads TGTGCCAGCACTTCAGGGCGGGTCTATGGCTACACCTTC. This codes for CASTSGRVYGYTF.

The rearrangement uses TRBV7-9 and TRBJ1-1, with no clear D. The germline V and J ends were trimmed by 5 bases and 0 bases, with 10 bases remaining between them. CDR3 length: 14 amino acids. Germline V gene lookup returns CDR1 SEHNR and CDR2 FQNEAQ (reference sequence). In nucleotides, the CDR3 is TGTGCCAGCAGCCCCGGCGTCTTGAACACTGAAGCTTTCTTT. This codes for CASSPGVLNTEAFF.

This chain uses TRBV5-4 with TRBJ1-4; 10 nucleotides agree with TRBD1. The CDR3 totals 18 residues. Germline loops: CDR1 SGHNT, CDR2 YYREEE (reference sequence). The junction had 11 bases not matched to a gene; V was cut back by 4 bases and J by 2 bases. This chain's CDR3 is CASSQGQGSGTTNEKLFF. The CDR3 DNA follows: TGTGCCAGCAGCCAGGGACAGGGGAGTGGGACGACTAATGAAAAACTGTTTTTT.

The V gene is TRBV7-9, the J gene TRBJ1-6; TRBD1 aligns across 9 bases. The V segment lost 3 bases and the J segment 7 bases; nucleotides outside the gene matches: 4. This CDR3 comprises 15 residues. Germline V lookup: CDR1 SEHNR, CDR2 FQNEAQ (reference sequence). The CDR3 DNA reads as TGTGCCAGCAGCTTGACAGGGACAGGGAATTCACCCCTCCACTTT. Its translation is CASSLTGTGNSPLHF.

The chain couples TRBV5-1 to TRBJ2-7; the D is unclear. The CDR3 contains 14 residues. V lost 1 base, J lost 7 bases, and 15 bases lay in between. Germline V gene sequence: CDR1 SGHRS, CDR2 YFSETQ. CDR3 in amino acids: CASSLTSGVREQYF. CDR3 bases: TGCGCCAGCAGCTTGACCTCGGGCGTGAGGGAGCAGTACTTC.